The T cell receptor beta chain under discussion was sequenced for a study of T-cell reconstitution after alpha-beta-depleted transplantation in children. The CDR3 length is 16 residues. Germline CDR1 and CDR2: MNHEY and SVGAGI. J gave up 5 bases and V 4 bases, and 8 bases lay outside the gene matches. For TCRbeta, the library was prepared with unique molecular identifiers. Each CDR3 protein gets one entry after TCRdb re-called the PCR reads with MiXCR. The sample has about 610,000 distinct CDR3 sequences, roughly a tenth seen once. The source is a human donor who donated a stem cell graft to a child with acute myeloid leukemia. The chain has TRBV6-5 and TRBJ2-1, with TRBD2 identical over 10 bases. The sample in question was PBMCs from the stem cell graft donor, obtained from the stem cell graft. The CDR3 DNA follows: TGTGCCAGCAGTTCATCTAGCGGGAGATACCACAATGAGCAGTTCTTC. Translated: CASSSSSGRYHNEQFF.